Listed below are T cell receptor beta chains from one sample, sequenced in a study of identical twins. TCRdb itself ran the 5' RACE reads through MiXCR, one entry per CDR3 protein. Of about 690,000 distinct CDR3 sequences in the sample, 21% were seen once. The same data also went into a second study, on T cells expressing NK-cell markers.

The sample was PBMCs. The receptors here all came from a woman younger than 35 in good health. Both conserved end residues are part of each CDR3. A D gene is named only where the DNA matches it firmly. Size tells how often a clone was seen (once, few, many) or the class of an expanded clone, and some rows leave it out.

J gene	V gene	D gene	clone size	CDR3 protein	CDR3 DNA
TRBJ2-7	TRBV10-3	.	few	CATKGRSGDEQYF	TGTGCCACCAAGGGTCGGTCCGGGGACGAGCAGTACTTC
TRBJ2-1	TRBV6-2/TRBV6-3	.	few	CASSYTTARVQFF	TGTGCCAGCAGTTATACGACGGCGAGGGTGCAGTTCTTC
TRBJ2-5	TRBV7-2	.	.	CASSLDRIQETQYF	TGTGCCAGCAGCCTCGACAGAATACAAGAGACCCAGTACTTC
TRBJ2-1	TRBV4-3	.	few	CASSQEYTPTYNEQFF	TGCGCCAGCAGCCAAGAGTACACTCCTACCTACAATGAGCAGTTCTTC
TRBJ2-4	TRBV12-3/TRBV12-4	.	few	CASSLMGARAKNIQYF	TGTGCCAGCAGTTTAATGGGGGCGCGTGCCAAAAACATTCAGTACTTC
TRBJ2-1	TRBV5-1	TRBD2	.	CASSSGLAHSYNEQFF	TGCGCCAGCAGCTCGGGACTAGCCCACTCCTACAATGAGCAGTTCTTC
TRBJ2-3	TRBV10-2	TRBD2	.	CASSSTSGGSDTQYF	TGCGCCAGCAGTTCGACTAGCGGGGGGTCAGATACGCAGTATTTT
TRBJ2-7	TRBV6-2/TRBV6-3	TRBD2	.	CASTPLAGALYSYEQYF	TGTGCCAGCACCCCTCTAGCGGGAGCCCTCTATTCCTACGAGCAGTACTTC
TRBJ1-2	TRBV28	.	.	CALRGGRGYTF	TGTGCCTTAAGGGGCGGGCGCGGCTACACCTTC
TRBJ1-4	TRBV20-1	.	.	CSARAGLAVDSAEKLFF	TGCAGTGCTAGAGCCGGTTTAGCGGTGGACAGTGCTGAAAAACTGTTTTTT
TRBJ2-3	TRBV12-3/TRBV12-4	TRBD2	many	CASSPGLAGRDTQYF	TGTGCCAGCAGTCCGGGACTAGCGGGAAGAGATACGCAGTATTTT
TRBJ1-5	TRBV12-3/TRBV12-4	.	few	CASSLGRDNQPQHF	TGTGCCAGCAGTTTGGGGCGGGACAATCAGCCCCAGCATTTT
TRBJ2-1	TRBV6-2/TRBV6-3	TRBD2	.	CASSYLRASGQQFF	TGTGCCAGCAGTTACCTCCGGGCTAGCGGGCAGCAGTTCTTC
TRBJ2-7	TRBV20-1	TRBD2	.	CSARSTRGSDEQYF	TGCAGTGCTAGATCCACTCGCGGGAGTGACGAGCAGTACTTC
TRBJ2-7	TRBV20-1	.	many	CSAQAWGGQVAYEQYF	TGCAGTGCTCAAGCCTGGGGGGGACAGGTTGCCTACGAGCAGTACTTC
TRBJ2-7	TRBV6-1	.	few	CASSTTARGYEQYF	TGTGCCAGCAGTACCACGGCGAGAGGCTACGAGCAGTACTTC
TRBJ2-7	TRBV12-3/TRBV12-4	TRBD1	.	CASTRTGVVYEQYF	TGTGCCAGCACCCGGACAGGGGTGGTCTACGAGCAGTACTTC
TRBJ2-1	TRBV29-1	TRBD1	.	CSVEDRTGPNEQFF	TGCAGCGTTGAAGATAGGACAGGGCCTAATGAGCAGTTCTTC
TRBJ2-7	TRBV10-2	.	.	CASRPPTEYEQYF	TGCGCCAGCAGACCACCGACAGAATACGAGCAGTACTTC
TRBJ2-1	TRBV7-9	.	.	CASSKNEQFF	TGTGCCAGCAGCAAGAATGAGCAGTTCTTC
TRBJ2-7	TRBV10-3	.	many	CAISDPSHYSDEQYF	TGTGCCATCAGTGACCCAAGCCATTATTCAGACGAGCAGTACTTC
TRBJ2-1	TRBV4-1	.	few	CASSQDGNLYEQFF	TGCGCCAGCAGCCAAGATGGGAATCTCTATGAGCAGTTCTTC
TRBJ2-1	TRBV7-6	.	few	CASSLGGTSPLGF	TGTGCCAGCAGCTTAGGCGGGACCTCCCCCCTCGGTTTC
TRBJ1-1	TRBV4-1	.	.	CASSHKSGEQGRTEAFF	TGCGCCAGCAGCCACAAATCGGGGGAACAGGGAAGAACTGAAGCTTTCTTT
TRBJ2-2	TRBV9	.	.	CASSVAVYTGELFF	TGTGCCAGCAGCGTAGCTGTCTACACCGGGGAGCTGTTTTTT
TRBJ2-5	TRBV6-1	TRBD2	few	CASSIAGGRYQETQYF	TGTGCCAGCAGCATAGCGGGGGGAAGGTACCAAGAGACCCAGTACTTC
TRBJ2-7	TRBV2	.	.	CASSEEGPYEQYF	TGTGCCAGCAGTGAGGAAGGGCCCTACGAGCAGTACTTC
TRBJ1-2	TRBV29-1	TRBD1	many	CSAVTGNYGYTF	TGCAGCGCCGTGACAGGGAACTATGGCTACACCTTC
TRBJ2-7	TRBV5-5	TRBD1	.	CASSHDRGLGEQYF	TGTGCCAGCAGCCATGACAGGGGTTTGGGGGAGCAGTACTTC
TRBJ1-2	TRBV7-2	.	.	CASSLTQGDRKLGGYTF	TGTGCCAGCAGCTTAACGCAGGGTGATCGAAAGTTGGGTGGCTACACCTTC
TRBJ2-1	TRBV9	.	.	CASTGRRDFSSSNEQFF	TGTGCCAGCACCGGACGGCGGGACTTCTCCTCGAGCAATGAGCAGTTCTTC
TRBJ2-7	TRBV4-1	TRBD1	few	CASSQDPRTGYHEQYF	TGCGCCAGCAGCCAAGATCCCCGGACAGGGTACCACGAGCAGTACTTC
TRBJ1-5	TRBV18	TRBD1	many	CASSPGTGRGSNQPQHF	TGTGCCAGCTCACCCGGGACAGGACGGGGCAGCAATCAGCCCCAGCATTTT
TRBJ2-6	TRBV9	.	few	CASRRGRSGANVLTF	TGTGCCAGCAGGAGGGGCCGCTCTGGGGCCAACGTCCTGACTTTC
TRBJ2-7	TRBV12-3/TRBV12-4	.	.	CASSLFQGYEQYF	TGTGCCAGCAGTTTATTCCAGGGATACGAGCAGTACTTC
TRBJ2-3	TRBV20-1	TRBD2	.	CSGGAGGLQDTQYF	TGCAGTGGGGGAGCGGGGGGGCTCCAAGATACGCAGTATTTT
TRBJ1-4	TRBV7-2	.	few	CASSSRQDGELFF	TGTGCCAGCAGCTCCCGACAGGACGGGGAACTGTTTTTT
TRBJ2-3	TRBV7-2	TRBD2	.	CASSLVLAGGSWMQYF	TGTGCCAGCAGCTTAGTCCTAGCGGGAGGCTCCTGGATGCAGTATTTT
TRBJ2-1	TRBV5-1	.	few	CASAFAYNEQFF	TGCGCCAGCGCATTTGCCTACAATGAGCAGTTCTTC
TRBJ1-2	TRBV6-1	.	.	CASSRISGDYGYTF	TGTGCCAGCAGTCGGATCTCGGGAGACTATGGCTACACCTTC
TRBJ2-7	TRBV9	.	many	CASSGADISYEQYF	TGTGCCAGCAGCGGAGCTGATATCTCCTACGAGCAGTACTTC
TRBJ2-1	TRBV3-1	.	few	CASSQDSYPLDEQFF	TGTGCCAGCAGCCAAGATAGCTACCCCCTAGATGAGCAGTTCTTC
TRBJ2-5	TRBV20-1	.	many	CSAQGTQQETQYF	TGCAGTGCTCAAGGCACCCAACAAGAGACCCAGTACTTC
TRBJ2-3	TRBV10-2	TRBD2	.	CASSETGLAGATDTQYF	TGCGCCAGCAGTGAGACAGGACTAGCGGGGGCAACAGATACGCAGTATTTT
TRBJ2-3	TRBV6-1	.	few	CASRGRGTTDTQYF	TGTGCCAGCAGAGGACGGGGAACCACAGATACGCAGTATTTT
TRBJ2-3	TRBV20-1	.	.	CSALFRNTQYF	TGCAGTGCTTTATTTCGGAATACGCAGTATTTT
TRBJ2-7	TRBV12-3/TRBV12-4	.	.	CASSPLGPTYEQYF	TGTGCCAGCAGTCCCCTTGGGCCAACCTACGAGCAGTACTTC
TRBJ2-4	TRBV27	.	.	CASRTAGGLAKNIQYF	TGTGCCAGCAGGACCGCAGGGGGACTAGCCAAAAACATTCAGTACTTC
TRBJ2-3	TRBV12-3/TRBV12-4	.	.	CASSLANPTGDTQYF	TGTGCCAGCAGTTTAGCGAATCCCACAGGGGATACGCAGTATTTT
TRBJ1-1	TRBV7-3	.	few	CATLGLQNTEAFF	TGTGCCACGTTGGGACTCCAGAACACTGAAGCTTTCTTT
TRBJ2-3	TRBV12-3/TRBV12-4	.	.	CSSSFDLTQYF	TGTTCCAGCAGTTTTGACCTAACGCAGTATTTT
TRBJ2-1	TRBV7-9	TRBD1	many	CASSGQGEQFF	TGTGCCAGCAGTGGACAGGGTGAGCAGTTCTTC
TRBJ2-1	TRBV12-3/TRBV12-4	.	.	CASSFRPWDEQFF	TGTGCCAGCAGTTTCCGCCCCTGGGATGAGCAGTTCTTC